One T cell receptor beta chain is described in this entry. Its target is unknown. The record originates from a study of cytomegalovirus exposure and HLA in healthy donors. Study-wide findings and caveats: A later analysis revealed that TCR association rates differed between HLA loci, peaking at DRB1 and bottoming out at HLA-C. Cytomegalovirus association was assigned to about 180 TCR beta chains. Rarity held for most TCR sequences, but there were some public TCRs that occurred in many donors. Specificity of a few CMV-associated chains for CMV antigens was verified in vitro.

PCR was performed using 60 Vbeta and 13 Jbeta primers. The data were produced by immunoSEQ multiplex PCR, yet TCRdb's version contains in-frame clones alone and is incomplete. The repertoire holds 120,000 or so clones, with 80% as singletons. The CDR3 extends over 11 amino acids. The V end was cut by 8 bases, the J end by 1 base, with 9 bases between. CDR1 is DFQATT and CDR2 is SNEGSKA in the germline V gene (reference sequence). Input material: PBMCs. The TCR comes from a female donor in good health and CMV-seronegative. The V and J genes are TRBV20-1 and TRBJ2-7, with unresolved D. The CDR3 DNA reads as TGCAGTCCCGCCCGGTCCTACGAGCAGTACTTC. It codes for CSPARSYEQYF.